Following are 13 T cell receptor beta chains from one sample sequenced in a study of blood T cell repertoires in COVID-19. Clones were read by immunoSEQ multiplex PCR, and TCRdb kept only the in-frame ones, dropping some. The table includes 150,000 to 200,000 clones, approximately 83% detected once. The sequencing sample was made of peripheral blood. These TCRs come from a woman aged 60-75 years with acute or convalescent COVID-19.

The chain is built from TRBV7-8 and TRBJ2-1; the D gene is possibly TRBD2 (6 bases). Looked up from germline, CDR1 is SGHVS and CDR2 is FQNEAQ. The CDR3 is 18 residues long. The V gene lost 2 bases and the J gene lost 0 bases, with 17 bases spanning the gap. CDR3 nucleotide sequence: TGTGCCAGCAGCTTACTGTCTCGGAGGGCGAGCTCCTACAATGAGCAGTTCTTC. This translates into CASSLLSRRASSYNEQFF.

The chain is built from TRBV2 and TRBJ1-2; TRBD1 matches at 12 bases. The V gene's germline CDR1 is SNHLY and CDR2 FYNNEI. The CDR3 totals 16 residues. With V trimmed by 6 bases and J by 3 bases, 8 bases remained unmatched. This CDR3 is CASSKGQGARDYGYTF. The DNA of the CDR3 is TGTGCCAGCAGCAAGGGACAGGGGGCGCGGGACTATGGCTACACCTTC.

This clone was detected only once. V usage is TRBV3-1 (or the pseudogene TRBV3-2) and J usage is TRBJ2-7; TRBD1 is a possible D gene (6 bases). Trimming removed 2 bases at V and 2 bases at J, with 10 bases between. Germline CDR1 is LGHDT and CDR2 is YNNKEL (reference sequence). CDR3 size: 14 residues. The CDR3 DNA sequence: TGTGCCAGCAGCCAACTTGACAGGACCTACGAGCAGTACTTC. It encodes CASSQLDRTYEQYF.

The genes are TRBV7-2 and TRBJ1-5, with 7 bases matching TRBD1. The junction had 7 bases not matched to a gene; V was cut back by 1 base and J by 10 bases. This CDR3 region has 14 residues. Germline CDR1 is SGHTA and CDR2 is FQGNSA. The CDR3: CASSLGRQGGPQHF. The CDR3 DNA reads as TGTGCCAGCAGCTTAGGCAGACAAGGGGGCCCCCAGCATTTT. Together with reference TRBV7-2 and TRBJ1-5, the CDR3 gives the full variable domain: GAGVSQSPSNKVTEKGKDVELRCDPISGHTALYWYRQSLGQGLEFLIYFQGNSAPDKSGLPSDRFSAERTGGSVSTLTIQRTQQEDSAVYLCASSLGRQGGPQHFGDGTRLSIL.

This rearrangement joins TRBV7-2 to TRBJ2-1, with 13 bases fitting TRBD2. V gave up 3 bases and J gave up 10 bases; unmatched junction bases: 9. Germline CDR1 and CDR2: SGHTA and FQGNSA. CDR3 length equals 16 residues. CDR3 residues: CASSLNRLAGGGEQFF. CDR3 bases: TGTGCCAGCAGCTTGAACCGACTAGCGGGGGGAGGGGAGCAGTTCTTC.

The V call is TRBV12-2, the J call TRBJ2-2; TRBD1, as called in the table, went unchecked against the DNA. TRBV12-2 is marked as a pseudogene. The CDR3 contains 16 residues. The CDR3 DNA reads as TGTGCAAGTCGCTTAGCTGGGACAGGGGTTGCCGGGGAGCTGTTTTTT. Protein product: CASRLAGTGVAGELFF.

A word on this clone: Other nucleotide sequences from this sample produce the same CDR3. The chain's CDR3 is CASSLGQGALEQYF. In DNA, the CDR3 is TGTGCCAGCAGCTTAGGGCAGGGGGCGCTTGAGCAGTACTTC. This chain links TRBV7-2 with TRBJ2-7; TRBD1 agrees at 8 bases. Germline V lookup: CDR1 SGHTA, CDR2 FQGNSA. The CDR3 is made up of 14 amino acids. V was pared by 1 base and J by 7 bases, with 6 bases of the junction left unmatched.

This rearrangement joins TRBV21-1 to TRBJ1-5; no check of the table's D call, TRBD1, against the DNA was made. TRBV21-1 is marked as a pseudogene. The CDR3 runs to 19 residues. CDR3 region: CASSKAMAGWGGRNQPQHF. The CDR3 coding sequence is TGTGCCAGCAGCAAAGCGATGGCAGGGTGGGGTGGTCGGAATCAGCCCCAGCATTTT.

V and J are TRBV10-1 and TRBJ1-1, with 8 bases lining up with TRBD1. The CDR3 has 18 amino acids. CDR1 is WNHNN, CDR2 SYGVQD, per germline (reference sequence). Trimming at V came to 9 bases and at J to 0 bases, leaving 18 bases not matched to a gene. The CDR3, as DNA: TGCGCCAGGACTTCTCCAACAGGGGGGATAAGGATGAACACTGAAGCTTTCTTT. Its protein product is CARTSPTGGIRMNTEAFF.

The chain employs TRBV5-1 and TRBJ2-3; 7 bases are shared with TRBD2. The CDR3 covers 15 residues. Germline lookup yields CDR1 SGHRS and CDR2 YFSETQ. V was clipped by 2 bases and J by 2 bases; unmatched bases: 5. The chain's CDR3 is CASSFSGGTTDTQYF. In nucleotides, the CDR3 is TGCGCCAGCAGCTTTTCCGGGGGGACCACAGATACGCAGTATTTT.

The V and J genes are TRBV19 and TRBJ1-5, with D unresolved. The CDR3 runs 16 residues. Per germline, CDR1 LNHDA and CDR2 SQIVND (reference sequence). V shed 3 bases and J shed 0 bases, with 12 bases lying between them. Written as DNA, the CDR3 is TGTGCCAGTAGTATCACAAGACTCCGTAGCAATCAGCCCCAGCATTTT. It translates to CASSITRLRSNQPQHF. Complete variable domain (other parts from reference TRBV19 and TRBJ1-5): DGGITQSPKYLFRKEGQNVTLSCEQNLNHDAMYWYRQDPGQGLRLIYYSQIVNDFQKGDIAEGYSVSREKKESFPLTVTSAQKNPTAFYLCASSITRLRSNQPQHFGDGTRLSIL.

On this clone itself: A much larger clone differs by one base, so this may be a read error. The gene calls are TRBV5-5 and TRBJ1-2; 9 bases map to TRBD1. This CDR3 is 14 amino acids long. The V and J ends lost 6 bases and 2 bases, in that order; junction bases with no gene match: 5. The germline V gene has CDR1 SGHKS and CDR2 YYEKEE (reference sequence). CDR3 in DNA: TGTGCCAGCACCCCCGGGACAGGGAACTATGGCTACACCTTC. It yields the protein CASTPGTGNYGYTF. Full variable domain (outside the CDR3, taken from reference TRBV5-5 and TRBJ1-2): DAGVTQSPTHLIKTRGQQVTLRCSPISGHKSVSWYQQVLGQGPQFIFQYYEKEERGRGNFPDRFSARQFPNYSSELNVNALLLGDSALYLCASTPGTGNYGYTFGSGTRLTVV.

This rearrangement joins TRBV4-2 to TRBJ1-1; 10 nucleotides match TRBD1. The CDR3 extends over 14 amino acids. With V trimmed by 3 bases and J by 4 bases, 2 bases remained unmatched. The germline V gene encodes CDR1 LGHNA and CDR2 YNFKEQ. The CDR3 bases are TGTGCCAGCAGCCATGGACAGGGGGTCACTGAAGCTTTCTTT. Translation gives CASSHGQGVTEAFF.